This T cell receptor (beta chain) originates from a study of shared T cell receptors in the human thymus. Germline V gives CDR1 MDHEN, CDR2 SYDVKM. This CDR3 has 16 residues. Trimming removed 5 bases from V and 0 bases from J; junction bases left unmatched: 8. Here immunoSEQ multiplex PCR was the method, and the copy in TCRdb shows in-frame clones only, minus some. The sample has 500,000 to 850,000 clones; about 87% are singletons. The sample was also linked to a second study, of human thymus T cells. That report adds: Thymus pieces cut out during corrective heart surgery were the tissue that was used. Usage of V and J genes appeared biased in thymic and blood repertoires. In unrelated individuals, thymic repertoires overlapped highly, according to related research.

The sample was thymocytes. The gene calls are TRBV28 and TRBJ1-1; 8 bases are shared with TRBD1. This TCR came from a boy in the first two years of life with a congenital heart defect. The CDR3 here is CASSIGQGSMNTEAFF. As DNA, the CDR3 is TGTGCCAGCAGTATAGGACAGGGATCCATGAACACTGAAGCTTTCTTT. Combining the CDR3 with reference TRBV28 and TRBJ1-1 gives the whole variable domain DVKVTQSSRYLVKRTGEKVFLECVQDMDHENMFWYRQDPGLGLRLIYFSYDVKMKEKGDIPEGYSVSREKKERFSLILESASTNQTSMYLCASSIGQGSMNTEAFFGQGTRLTVV.